A single sample gave rise to the 14 T cell receptor beta chains below, sequenced in a study of post-analysis software for immune sequencing data. Every TCR beta cDNA library bore unique molecular identifiers. Via MiXCR, TCRdb re-called the PCR reads, giving one row per CDR3 protein. The data hold approximately 630,000 distinct CDR3 sequences, with roughly three fifths observed a single time. Study-level points and caveats: Five or six TRBV segments appeared more often in patients than in controls, and TRBV5-6, TRBV5-1 and TRBV20-1 were among these.

The antigens these receptors bind are not known. Specimen: blood. The receptors come from a girl aged 2 to 10 with multiple sclerosis.

The chain joins TRBV10-3 to TRBJ2-1; either TRBD1 or TRBD2 may fit D (6 bases each). Germline values: CDR1 ENHRY, CDR2 SYGVKD. The CDR3 is made up of 14 amino acids. Trimming cost V 4 bases and J 6 bases, with 13 bases left between them. The CDR3 DNA follows: TGTGCCATCAGTGGGGGGGCCTTGGGCAATGAGCAGTTCTTC. Translating gives CAISGGALGNEQFF.

This clonotype was seen a few times. This sequence joins TRBV7-2 and TRBJ2-1; TRBD2 agrees at 10 bases. CDR3 length equals 17 residues. Trimming took 1 base from V and 6 from J; bases not matched to a gene: 9. The V gene's germline CDR1 is SGHTA and CDR2 FQGNSA. The CDR3 reads CASSLGPAGGPVNEQFF. The CDR3 DNA follows: TGTGCCAGCAGCTTAGGCCCAGCGGGAGGGCCAGTCAATGAGCAGTTCTTC.

This clonotype was detected only a few times. V and J are TRBV20-1 and TRBJ2-3; 14 nucleotides agree with TRBD2. The CDR3 is 15 amino acids. Germline V CDR1 and CDR2: DFQATT, SNEGSKA (reference sequence). With V trimmed by 5 bases and J by 10 bases, 11 bases remained unmatched. CDR3 in DNA: TGCAGTGCTCTGGAAGGACTAGCGGGAGGTTTACCGCAGTATTTT. Encoded protein: CSALEGLAGGLPQYF.

This clonotype was seen more than once but under ten times. The genes are TRBV7-2 and TRBJ2-7; weak D call: TRBD1 (6 bases). The germline V and J ends were trimmed by 0 bases and 7 bases, with 10 bases remaining between them. The CDR3 consists of 13 residues. Germline CDR1 is SGHTA and CDR2 is FQGNSA. The CDR3 DNA reads as TGTGCCAGCAGCTTAGCGGGAGACAGGGAGCAGTACTTC. Its translation is CASSLAGDREQYF.

This rearrangement joins TRBV5-8 to TRBJ2-7; 8 bases line up with TRBD1. The CDR3 loop spans 15 amino acids. Looked up from germline, CDR1 is SGHTS and CDR2 is YDEGEE. J lost 2 bases, V lost 4 bases, and 8 bases had no gene match. CDR3 residues: CASSQRPGQAYEQYF. The CDR3 DNA reads TGTGCCAGCAGCCAAAGGCCGGGACAGGCCTACGAGCAGTACTTC.

The table lists this clonotype with a count of one. The chain carries TRBV29-1 and TRBJ2-5; TRBD2 is a possible D gene (6 bases). Germline lookup yields CDR1 SQVTM and CDR2 ANQGSEA. With 7 bases removed from V and 4 bases from J, the gap between germline ends came to 13 bases. The CDR3 extends over 12 amino acids. The CDR3 DNA sequence: TGCAGCGCACTCGCGGGACCAGAGACCCAGTACTTC. Amino acids: CSALAGPETQYF.

This clonotype has more than one count but fewer than ten. The chain links TRBV20-1 to TRBJ2-7; unclear D gene. There are 14 residues in the CDR3. V lost 5 bases and J 3 bases, leaving 17 bases between the germline ends. Germline CDR1 DFQATT, CDR2 SNEGSKA (reference sequence). The CDR3 here is CSALRYGAVYEQYF. The CDR3 DNA sequence: TGCAGTGCTCTACGGTACGGAGCTGTCTACGAGCAGTACTTC.

This clonotype was seen a single time. The chain combines TRBV12-3 or TRBV12-4 with TRBJ2-7; 7 nucleotides agree with TRBD2. This CDR3 is 15 amino acids long. J lost 5 bases, V lost 1 base, and 8 bases had no gene match. CDR3 DNA sequence: TGTGCCAGCAGTTTAGGGACTAGGGCCCTCAACGAGCAGTACTTC. It translates to CASSLGTRALNEQYF.

This chain connects TRBV5-1 to TRBJ2-1; possible D gene TRBD2, 5 bases. CDR3 length: 17 residues. From germline, CDR1 is SGHRS and CDR2 YFSETQ. V was clipped by 4 bases and J by 0 bases, with 17 bases between them. In DNA, the CDR3 is TGCGCCAGCAGCCACGTCGCCGGGATCTCCTCCTACAATGAGCAGTTCTTC. Residues: CASSHVAGISSYNEQFF.

The rearrangement links TRBV5-1 to TRBJ1-1, with 9 bases that match TRBD1. With V trimmed by 3 bases and J by 4 bases, 4 bases remained unmatched. Germline V gene lookup returns CDR1 SGHRS and CDR2 YFSETQ. This CDR3 region has 14 residues. The CDR3 DNA reads as TGCGCCAGCAGCTGGGACAGGGCGATCACTGAAGCTTTCTTT. It encodes CASSWDRAITEAFF.

The V and J genes are TRBV27 and TRBJ2-5, with D unresolved. The V gene's germline CDR1 is MNHEY and CDR2 SMNVEV (reference sequence). V gave up 6 bases and J gave up 4 bases, with 15 bases separating them. CDR3 length: 14 residues. For the CDR3, the DNA is TGTGCCAGCAGGGAAAGGACGGTCCCAGAGACCCAGTACTTC. This sequence encodes CASRERTVPETQYF.

This chain links TRBV20-1 with TRBJ2-1, with D possibly TRBD1 on 5 matching bases. Trimming pared 2 bases from V and 7 bases from J, leaving 21 bases between. The germline V gene encodes CDR1 DFQATT and CDR2 SNEGSKA (reference sequence). The CDR3 is made up of 16 amino acids. This CDR3 reads CSARSEWEGVVNEQFF. The CDR3 nucleotides read TGCAGTGCTAGATCGGAGTGGGAAGGGGTGGTAAATGAGCAGTTCTTC.

The rearrangement links TRBV5-1 to TRBJ1-5, with TRBD1 matching over 9 bases. After removal of 3 bases from V and 7 bases from J, the junction contained 14 bases not matched to a gene. Germline V gene data show CDR1 as SGHRS and CDR2 as YFSETQ. CDR3 size: 17 residues. CDR3 sequence reads: CASSWALQGARGQPQHF. CDR3 bases: TGCGCCAGCAGCTGGGCCCTACAGGGGGCGCGAGGGCAGCCCCAGCATTTT. The entire variable domain, with the rest obtained from reference TRBV5-1 and TRBJ1-5, is as follows: KAGVTQTPRYLIKTRGQQVTLSCSPISGHRSVSWYQQTPGQGLQFLFEYFSETQRNKGNFPGRFSGRQFSNSRSEMNVSTLELGDSALYLCASSWALQGARGQPQHFGDGTRLSIL.

This clonotype was picked up a small number of times. The J gene is TRBJ2-7, the V gene TRBV24-1, with 9 bases fitting TRBD1. This CDR3 comprises 14 residues. Germline assignment: CDR1 KGHDR and CDR2 SFDVKD. The J segment lost 5 bases and the V segment lost 6 bases, leaving 7 bases of the junction unmatched. CDR3 coding DNA: TGTGCCACCAGTTCGGGACAGGGCTACGACGAGCAGTACTTC. Residues: CATSSGQGYDEQYF.